One and the same sample provided the 24 T cell receptor beta chains below, sequenced in a study of identical twins. TCRdb processed the 5' RACE reads anew with MiXCR; each CDR3 protein has one entry. This table has roughly 200,000 distinct CDR3 sequences, around 15% appearing once. This sample also appeared in a second study, on T cells expressing NK-cell markers.

Sequencing was performed on CD8+ T cells sorted from blood. These TCRs come from a woman younger than 35 in good health.

This clonotype occurred a few times. This chain joins TRBV12-3 or TRBV12-4 and TRBJ2-5, with D possibly being TRBD1 (7 bases). The CDR3 covers 15 residues. V lost 3 bases, J lost 2 bases, and 13 bases lay in between. CDR3 in DNA: TGTGCCAGCAGTTTCGGAGGGGGCAGGCAAGAGACCCAGTACTTC. Translating it yields CASSFGGGRQETQYF.

This chain links TRBV12-3 or TRBV12-4 with TRBJ1-6, with a possible D match to TRBD1 (5 bases). Deletions cut 10 bases from V and 10 bases from J, with 20 bases between. There are 14 residues in the CDR3. The chain's CDR3 is CATSIRAHGSPLHF. CDR3 DNA: TGTGCCACCTCCATCAGGGCCCATGGGTCACCCCTCCACTTT.

This clonotype was seen a handful of times. DNA for the CDR3: TGTGCCAGCAGCTTATTCGGGACCCGGACCGGGGAGCTGTTTTTT. The encoded protein is CASSLFGTRTGELFF. The chain joins TRBV7-2 to TRBJ2-2, with D perhaps being TRBD1 or TRBD2 (5 bases each). This CDR3 is built from 15 residues. CDR1 is SGHTA and CDR2 is FQGNSA in the germline V gene. The V end was cut by 2 bases, the J end by 5 bases, with 12 bases between.

Worth noting for this clonotype: A read error is likely, as this CDR3 ends without the conserved phenylalanine or tryptophan. The DNA is left out, because the CDR3 cannot be placed on it with certainty; the CDR3 is given as TCRdb lists it. V and J are TRBV20-1 and TRBJ2-3; TRBD1, the D gene given by the table, was not confirmed from the DNA. Germline V gene sequence: CDR1 DFQATT, CDR2 SNEGSKA (reference sequence). Inclusive of both ends, the CDR3 amounts to 15 amino acids. Here the CDR3 reads CSARTITGVYNSVFV.

This clonotype was counted a few times. V usage is TRBV27 and J usage is TRBJ1-2; possibly TRBD1 for D (6 bases). There are 13 residues in the CDR3. Trimming took 4 bases from V and 4 from J, leaving 10 bases between them. Germline V gene sequence: CDR1 MNHEY, CDR2 SMNVEV (reference sequence). In nucleotides, the CDR3 is TGTGCCAGCAGTTCACAGGGTTTCTATGGCTACACCTTC. It yields the protein CASSSQGFYGYTF.

This clonotype was found many times. The rearrangement links TRBV7-9 to TRBJ2-7; 7 bases line up with TRBD1. From germline, CDR1 is SEHNR and CDR2 FQNEAQ (reference sequence). The junction had 6 bases not matched to a gene; V was cut back by 10 bases and J by 0 bases. CDR3 length: 13 amino acids. As DNA, the CDR3 is TGTGCCATAATGGGACAGCACTCCTACGAGCAGTACTTC. Translated: CAIMGQHSYEQYF.

This clonotype was seen a few times. V and J are TRBV5-1 and TRBJ2-1; 8 bases are a match to TRBD2. V was clipped by 7 bases and J by 8 bases; unmatched bases: 8. This CDR3 is 13 amino acids long. Germline V lookup: CDR1 SGHRS, CDR2 YFSETQ. This chain's CDR3 is CASDAGGIDEQFF. DNA of the CDR3: TGCGCCAGCGACGCGGGAGGAATCGATGAGCAGTTCTTC.

This clonotype was counted between two and nine times. This chain links TRBV19 with TRBJ2-2, with D uncertain. CDR3 length: 11 amino acids. V was pared by 6 bases and J by 3 bases, with 2 bases between. Germline V CDR1 and CDR2: LNHDA, SQIVND (reference sequence). In DNA form, the CDR3 reads TGTGCCAGTAGCCACACCGGGGAGCTGTTTTTT. It encodes CASSHTGELFF.

This clonotype has only a few counts. The chain is built from TRBV29-1 and TRBJ2-1; possibly TRBD2 for D (7 bases). The CDR3 is 16 amino acids. Trimming took 0 bases from V and 2 from J, leaving 14 bases between them. CDR1 and CDR2 from the germline V gene are SQVTM and ANQGSEA. The chain's CDR3 is CSVEDRGLAAYNEQFF. The CDR3 region has the DNA TGCAGCGTTGAAGATCGGGGGCTAGCGGCCTACAATGAGCAGTTCTTC.

The chain links TRBV20-1 to TRBJ2-1; D unresolved. The V and J ends lost 0 bases and 11 bases respectively, with 8 bases between them. Germline V CDR1 and CDR2: DFQATT, SNEGSKA (reference sequence). CDR3 length: 11 amino acids. As DNA, the CDR3 is TGCAGTGCTAGAGATTACGACAAGCAGTTCTTC. Translated, it gives CSARDYDKQFF.

This clonotype came up a few times. Here the CDR3 reads CASSLTRGLSSYEQYF. CDR3 sequence (DNA): TGTGCCAGCAGTTTAACTCGGGGACTAAGCTCCTACGAGCAGTACTTC. V is TRBV12-3 or TRBV12-4 and J is TRBJ2-7; TRBD2 matches at 7 bases. CDR3 size: 16 residues. V lost 2 bases to trimming and J lost 0 bases; unmatched junction nucleotides: 7.

This clonotype was seen only a few times. As DNA, the CDR3 is TGTGCCAGCAGGCCCGGGACAGGGATTTGGTACGAGCAGTACTTC. It specifies CASRPGTGIWYEQYF. This chain links TRBV12-3 or TRBV12-4 with TRBJ2-7, with 9 bases aligning to TRBD1. The V and J ends lost 6 bases and 4 bases, in that order; junction bases with no gene match: 10. The CDR3 has 15 amino acids.

The sample holds a few counts of this clonotype. The rearrangement uses TRBV7-2 and TRBJ1-1; 8 bases map to TRBD1. Germline V gene sequence: CDR1 SGHTA, CDR2 FQGNSA. After removal of 0 bases from V and 6 bases from J, the junction contained 6 bases not matched to a gene. The CDR3 is 15 amino acids. CDR3 in DNA: TGTGCCAGCAGCTTAGCCGCCAGGGGGCAATCTGAAGCTTTCTTT. This encodes CASSLAARGQSEAFF.

The V gene is TRBV9, the J gene TRBJ2-1, with 8 bases fitting TRBD2. The germline V gene has CDR1 SGDLS and CDR2 YYNGEE. The V segment lost 0 bases and the J segment 7 bases; nucleotides outside the gene matches: 6. This CDR3 region has 15 residues. The CDR3 coding sequence is TGTGCCAGCAGCGTAGGCGGGGGGCCCCCTAATGAGCAGTTCTTC. The encoded protein is CASSVGGGPPNEQFF.

Only a few counts were recorded for this clonotype. The V gene is TRBV5-5, the J gene TRBJ1-2; 7 bases are shared with TRBD1. With 1 base clipped from V and 7 bases from J, the junction kept 7 bases outside the gene matches. Germline V gene sequence: CDR1 SGHKS, CDR2 YYEKEE (reference sequence). The CDR3 covers 14 residues. This CDR3 reads CASSLSGGLGGYTF. The CDR3 coding sequence is TGTGCCAGCAGCTTGTCAGGGGGATTGGGTGGCTACACCTTC.

This clonotype was found many times. The chain carries TRBV4-3 and TRBJ1-2; no clear D. This CDR3 contains 14 residues. The germline CDR1 and CDR2 sequences are LGHNA and YSLEER. Trimming shortened V by 0 bases and J by 1 base, and 6 bases separated the two germline ends. The CDR3 reads CASSQDGLNYGYTF. The CDR3 DNA reads TGCGCCAGCAGCCAAGACGGTCTTAACTATGGCTACACCTTC.

V is TRBV20-1 and J is TRBJ2-1, with 8 bases identical to TRBD2. Germline V lookup: CDR1 DFQATT, CDR2 SNEGSKA (reference sequence). This CDR3 is 14 amino acids long. J lost 7 bases, V lost 6 bases, and 11 bases had no gene match. The CDR3, as DNA: TGCAGTGCCTCCGGGACTAGAATTTATAATGAGCAGTTCTTC. Translated, it gives CSASGTRIYNEQFF.

The sample holds a few counts of this clonotype. The V gene is TRBV4-1, the J gene TRBJ2-5; TRBD2 matches 11 bases. The CDR3 is 16 residues long. V lost 0 bases to trimming and J lost 1 base; unmatched junction nucleotides: 1. Germline V gene data show CDR1 as MGHRA and CDR2 as YSYEKL. This CDR3 is CASSQEGTSGQETQYF. The DNA of the CDR3 is TGCGCCAGCAGCCAAGAAGGGACTAGCGGCCAAGAGACCCAGTACTTC.

This chain uses TRBV6-1 with TRBJ2-1; D is tentatively TRBD1 or TRBD2 (5 bases each). The CDR3 extends over 15 amino acids. The germline CDR1 and CDR2 sequences are MNHNS and SASEGT. The ends were cut back, 6 bases at V and 8 bases at J, with 20 bases in the middle. The CDR3 sequence: CASRLLGEIVDEQFF. CDR3 in DNA: TGTGCCAGCAGACTCTTGGGGGAGATTGTAGATGAGCAGTTCTTC.

This clonotype was seen a single time. The chain carries TRBV5-1 and TRBJ2-6; D is unresolved. Trimming took 4 bases from V and 2 from J, leaving 19 bases between them. CDR1 and CDR2 (germline): SGHRS, YFSETQ. The CDR3 totals 18 residues. The DNA of the CDR3 is TGCGCCAGCAGCCCTTTGTCCCCCCATGCACCTGGGGCCAACGTCCTGACTTTC. Protein: CASSPLSPHAPGANVLTF.

There are a few counts of this clonotype. The chain combines TRBV27 with TRBJ2-7; TRBD1 matches at 8 bases. The CDR3 has 16 amino acids. In germline, CDR1 is MNHEY, CDR2 SMNVEV (reference sequence). J was trimmed by 3 bases and V by 2 bases; bases with no gene match: 9. CDR3 region: CASSLLGQGIVYEQYF. The CDR3 region has the DNA TGTGCCAGCAGTTTACTTGGACAGGGAATAGTCTACGAGCAGTACTTC.

The table lists this clonotype with many counts. V is TRBV12-3 or TRBV12-4 and J is TRBJ1-2; 7 positions match TRBD1. Trimming cost V 6 bases and J 4 bases; bases outside gene matches: 5. There are 13 residues in the CDR3. The CDR3 DNA reads as TGTGCCAGCAGCCCGACAGGGTCCTATGGCTACACCTTC. It is translated as CASSPTGSYGYTF.

The rearrangement joins TRBV5-1 to TRBJ1-2; D remains unclear. This CDR3 is 11 amino acids long. V dropped 5 bases and J dropped 3 bases, with 5 bases sitting between them. Per germline, CDR1 SGHRS and CDR2 YFSETQ. The CDR3 sequence: CASRGDYGYTF. The DNA for the CDR3 is TGCGCCAGCAGGGGCGACTATGGCTACACCTTC. The variable domain in full, completed from reference TRBV5-1 and TRBJ1-2, reads KAGVTQTPRYLIKTRGQQVTLSCSPISGHRSVSWYQQTPGQGLQFLFEYFSETQRNKGNFPGRFSGRQFSNSRSEMNVSTLELGDSALYLCASRGDYGYTFGSGTRLTVV.

This chain connects TRBV7-7 to TRBJ2-6; D gene uncertain. Germline CDR1 SSHAT, CDR2 FNYEAQ (reference sequence). CDR3 size: 15 residues. The V gene lost 1 base and the J gene lost 3 bases, with 7 bases spanning the gap. The chain's CDR3 is CASSLGGGGANVLTF. In DNA, the CDR3 is TGTGCCAGCAGCTTAGGGGGTGGTGGGGCCAACGTCCTGACTTTC.